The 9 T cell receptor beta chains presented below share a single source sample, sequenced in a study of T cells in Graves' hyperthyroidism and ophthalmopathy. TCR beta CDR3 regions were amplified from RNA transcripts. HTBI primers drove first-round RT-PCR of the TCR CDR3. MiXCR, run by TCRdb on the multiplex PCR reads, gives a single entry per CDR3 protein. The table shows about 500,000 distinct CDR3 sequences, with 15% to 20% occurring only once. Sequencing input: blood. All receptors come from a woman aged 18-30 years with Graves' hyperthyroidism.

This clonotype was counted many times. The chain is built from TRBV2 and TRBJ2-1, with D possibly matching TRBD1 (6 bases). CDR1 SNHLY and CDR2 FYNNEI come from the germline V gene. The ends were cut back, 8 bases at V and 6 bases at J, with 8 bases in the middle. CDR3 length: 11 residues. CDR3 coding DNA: TGTGCCAGCGGACAGACCAATGAGCAGTTCTTC. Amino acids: CASGQTNEQFF.

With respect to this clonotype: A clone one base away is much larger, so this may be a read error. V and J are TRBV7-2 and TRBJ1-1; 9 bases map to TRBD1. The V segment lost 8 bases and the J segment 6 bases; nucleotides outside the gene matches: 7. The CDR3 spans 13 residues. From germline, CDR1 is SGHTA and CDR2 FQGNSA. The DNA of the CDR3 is TGTGCCAGCCGAGGACAGGGGTTCGCTGAAGCTTTCTTT. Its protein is CASRGQGFAEAFF.

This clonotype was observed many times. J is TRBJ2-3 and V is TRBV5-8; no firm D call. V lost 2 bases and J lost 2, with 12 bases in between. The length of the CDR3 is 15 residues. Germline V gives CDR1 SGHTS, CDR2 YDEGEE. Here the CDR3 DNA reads TGTGCCAGCAGCTTTATGGGAACTTTCACAGATACGCAGTATTTT. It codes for CASSFMGTFTDTQYF.

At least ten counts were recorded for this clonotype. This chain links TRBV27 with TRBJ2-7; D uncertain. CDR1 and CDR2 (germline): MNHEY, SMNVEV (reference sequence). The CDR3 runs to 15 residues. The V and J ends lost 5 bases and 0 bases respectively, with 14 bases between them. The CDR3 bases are TGTGCCAGCAGTCGATTCCCCATGGGCTCCTACGAGCAGTACTTC. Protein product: CASSRFPMGSYEQYF.

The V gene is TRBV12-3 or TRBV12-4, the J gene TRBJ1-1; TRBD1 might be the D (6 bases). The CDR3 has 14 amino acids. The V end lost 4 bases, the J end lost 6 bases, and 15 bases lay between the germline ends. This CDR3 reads CASSSLQGTSEAFF. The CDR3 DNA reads TGTGCCAGCAGTTCACTACAGGGAACCTCTGAAGCTTTCTTT.

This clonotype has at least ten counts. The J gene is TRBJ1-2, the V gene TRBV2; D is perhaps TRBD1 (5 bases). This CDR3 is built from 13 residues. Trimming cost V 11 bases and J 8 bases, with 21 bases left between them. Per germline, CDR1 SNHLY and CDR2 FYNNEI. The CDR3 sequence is CAASRGRGVGYTF. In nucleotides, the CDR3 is TGTGCCGCTAGCCGGGGACGAGGGGTCGGCTACACCTTC.

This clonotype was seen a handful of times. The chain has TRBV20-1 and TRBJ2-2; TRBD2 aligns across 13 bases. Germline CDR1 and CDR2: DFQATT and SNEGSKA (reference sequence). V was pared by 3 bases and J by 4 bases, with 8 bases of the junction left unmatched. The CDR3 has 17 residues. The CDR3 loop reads CSASLLAGGPSTGELFF. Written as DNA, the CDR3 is TGCAGTGCTAGTTTACTAGCGGGAGGGCCGAGCACCGGGGAGCTGTTTTTT.

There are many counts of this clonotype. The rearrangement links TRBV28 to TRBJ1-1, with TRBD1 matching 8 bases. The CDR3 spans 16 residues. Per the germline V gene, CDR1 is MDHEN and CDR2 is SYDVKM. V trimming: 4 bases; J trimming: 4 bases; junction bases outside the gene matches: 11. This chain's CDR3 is CASSWDRSPWGTEAFF. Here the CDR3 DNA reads TGTGCCAGCAGTTGGGACAGGTCTCCCTGGGGCACTGAAGCTTTCTTT.

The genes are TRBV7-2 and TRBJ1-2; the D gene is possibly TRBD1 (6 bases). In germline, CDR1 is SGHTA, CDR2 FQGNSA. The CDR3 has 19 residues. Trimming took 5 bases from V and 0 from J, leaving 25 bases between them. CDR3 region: CASSPTPGASSLANYGYTF. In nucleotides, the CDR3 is TGTGCCAGCAGCCCAACTCCGGGGGCCTCGTCCTTAGCTAACTATGGCTACACCTTC.